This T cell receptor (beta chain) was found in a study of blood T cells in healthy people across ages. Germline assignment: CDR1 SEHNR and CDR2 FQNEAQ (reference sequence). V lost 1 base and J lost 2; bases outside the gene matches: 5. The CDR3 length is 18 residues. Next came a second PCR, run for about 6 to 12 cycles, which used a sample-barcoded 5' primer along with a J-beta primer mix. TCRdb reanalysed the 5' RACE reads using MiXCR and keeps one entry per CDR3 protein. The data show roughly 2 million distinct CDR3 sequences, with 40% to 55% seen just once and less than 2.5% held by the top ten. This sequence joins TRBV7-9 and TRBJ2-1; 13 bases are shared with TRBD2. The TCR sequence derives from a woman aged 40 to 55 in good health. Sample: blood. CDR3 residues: CASSLVVGTSGTYNEQFF. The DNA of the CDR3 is TGTGCCAGCAGCTTAGTAGTAGGGACTAGCGGGACCTACAATGAGCAGTTCTTC.